This T cell receptor beta chain appears in the sequencing data of a study of T cell repertoires in cytomegalovirus infection. Overall study: Recently identified HLA-C-restricted CMV epitopes were among the peptides used. An indication of both CMV infection and matching HLA type came from public TCR beta signatures.

This CDR3 contains 19 residues. With V trimmed by 5 bases and J by 0 bases, 8 bases remained unmatched. The germline V gene has CDR1 ENHRY and CDR2 SYGVKD. One entry per CDR3 protein results from TCRdb running MiXCR on the reads. The sample lists around 310,000 distinct CDR3 sequences; roughly 28% were seen once. This clonotype was counted between two and nine times. What it binds is not known. Whole-study results and caveats: HLA-C-restricted, CMV-specific TCR beta clonotypes were dominant ex vivo.

The sequencing here drew on cultured PBMCs, taken from culture after CMV antigen stimulation. V is TRBV10-3 and J is TRBJ2-1, with 15 bases that match TRBD2. The source of this sequence is a human donor in good health (CMV status not recorded). Some clones in this sample may be carry-over from other donors' samples. The DNA for the CDR3 is TGTGCCATCAGTACCGGGACTAGCGGGGGGCCAGGCTCCTACAATGAGCAGTTCTTC. This encodes CAISTGTSGGPGSYNEQFF.